This T cell receptor beta chain was recorded in a study of T cell clusters in autoimmune cytopenias. Germline V gives CDR1 SGHKS, CDR2 YYEKEE (reference sequence). The CDR3 covers 17 residues. TRB was amplified by touch-down multiplex PCR, primer pools A and B combined. TCRdb reprocessed the multiplex PCR reads and keeps a single row for each CDR3 protein, giving no DNA. In total, the table holds 9,500 to 15,000 distinct CDR3 sequences. About this clonotype itself: Its matching antigen is unknown.

Each sample's input was around 270 ng genomic DNA, some 38,000 genome equivalents. Findings and caveats of the study: Clustering suggested that physiological T cell clusters were missing in primary autoimmune cytopenia patients. TRB repertoire shifts in secondary cytopenia and chronic lymphocytic leukemia mostly reflected lymphoma, not autoimmunity.

The sequenced sample consisted of peripheral blood. The receptor was derived from a human donor with an autoimmune cytopenia or autoimmune hepatitis (not recorded which). The chain has TRBV5-5 and TRBJ2-6; TCRdb returns TRBD1, unconfirmable since there is no DNA. CDR3 sequence reads: CASSLRGCMSGANVLTF.